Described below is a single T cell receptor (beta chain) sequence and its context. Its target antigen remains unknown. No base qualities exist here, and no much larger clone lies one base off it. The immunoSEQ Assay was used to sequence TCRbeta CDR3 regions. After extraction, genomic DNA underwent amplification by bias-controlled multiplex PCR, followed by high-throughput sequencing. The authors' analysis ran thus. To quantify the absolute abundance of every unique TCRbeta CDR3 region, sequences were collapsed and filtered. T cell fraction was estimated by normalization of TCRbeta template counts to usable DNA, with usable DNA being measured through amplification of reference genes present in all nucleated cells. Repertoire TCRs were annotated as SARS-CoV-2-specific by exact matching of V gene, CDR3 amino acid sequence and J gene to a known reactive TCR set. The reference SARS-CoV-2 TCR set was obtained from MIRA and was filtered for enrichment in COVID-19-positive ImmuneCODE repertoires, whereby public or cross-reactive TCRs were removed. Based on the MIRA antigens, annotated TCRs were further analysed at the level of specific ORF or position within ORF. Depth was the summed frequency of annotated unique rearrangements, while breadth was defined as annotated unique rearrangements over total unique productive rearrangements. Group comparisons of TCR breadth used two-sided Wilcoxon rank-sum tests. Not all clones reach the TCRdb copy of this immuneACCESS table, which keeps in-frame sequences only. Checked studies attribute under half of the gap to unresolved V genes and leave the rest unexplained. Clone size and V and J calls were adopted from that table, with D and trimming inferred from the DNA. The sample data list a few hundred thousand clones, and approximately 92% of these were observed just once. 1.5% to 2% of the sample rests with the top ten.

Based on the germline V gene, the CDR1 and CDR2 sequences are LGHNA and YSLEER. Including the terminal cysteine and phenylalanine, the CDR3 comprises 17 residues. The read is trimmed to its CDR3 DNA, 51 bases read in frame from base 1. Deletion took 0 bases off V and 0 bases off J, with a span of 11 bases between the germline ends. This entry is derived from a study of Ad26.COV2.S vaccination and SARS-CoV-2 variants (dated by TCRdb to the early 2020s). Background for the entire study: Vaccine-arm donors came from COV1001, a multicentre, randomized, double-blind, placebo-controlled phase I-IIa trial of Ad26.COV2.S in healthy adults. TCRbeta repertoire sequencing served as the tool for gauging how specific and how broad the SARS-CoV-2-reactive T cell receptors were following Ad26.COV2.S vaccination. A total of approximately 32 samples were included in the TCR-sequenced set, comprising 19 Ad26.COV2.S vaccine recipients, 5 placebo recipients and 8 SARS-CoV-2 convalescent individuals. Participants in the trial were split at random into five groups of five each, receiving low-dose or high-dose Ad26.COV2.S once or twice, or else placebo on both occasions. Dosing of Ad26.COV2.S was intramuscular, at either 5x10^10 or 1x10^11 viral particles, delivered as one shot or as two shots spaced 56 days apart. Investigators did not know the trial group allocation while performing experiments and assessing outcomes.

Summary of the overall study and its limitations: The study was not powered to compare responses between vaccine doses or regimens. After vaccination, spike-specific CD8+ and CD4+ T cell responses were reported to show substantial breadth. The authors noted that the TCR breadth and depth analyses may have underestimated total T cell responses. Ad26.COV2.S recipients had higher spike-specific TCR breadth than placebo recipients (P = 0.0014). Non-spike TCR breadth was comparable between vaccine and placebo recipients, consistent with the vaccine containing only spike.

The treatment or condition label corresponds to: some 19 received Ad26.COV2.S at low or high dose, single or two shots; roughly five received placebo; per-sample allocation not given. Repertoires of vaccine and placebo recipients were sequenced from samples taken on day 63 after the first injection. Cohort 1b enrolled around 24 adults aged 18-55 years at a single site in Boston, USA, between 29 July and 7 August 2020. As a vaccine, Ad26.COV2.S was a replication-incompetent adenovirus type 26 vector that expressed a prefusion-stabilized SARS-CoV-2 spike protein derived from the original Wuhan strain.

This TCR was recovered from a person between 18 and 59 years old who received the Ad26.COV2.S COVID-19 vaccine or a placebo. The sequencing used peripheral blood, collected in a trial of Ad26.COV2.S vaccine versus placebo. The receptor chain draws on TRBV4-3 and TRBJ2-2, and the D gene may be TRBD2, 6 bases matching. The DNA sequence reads TGCGCCAGCAGCCAAGATTTAGGAGGGACGAACACCGGGGAGCTGTTTTTT. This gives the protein CASSQDLGGTNTGELFF.